The text below deals with one T cell receptor beta chain. As yet, its antigen is unknown. These data belong to a study of human versus mouse CDR3 diversity and MHC coevolution. Study-level points and caveats: About 1.6 million TCR beta clonotypes were estimated for humans, the largest repertoire.

Clones were sequenced by immunoSEQ multiplex PCR, and TCRdb holds only the in-frame ones, with some missing. The data show 80,000 or so clones, 80% to 95% seen once. Sequencing was performed on naive CD4+ T cells from blood. Subset described: CD45RO-negative CD62L-positive naive CD4 T cells. This TCR derives from a person aged 30 to 69 in good health.

CDR3 nucleotide sequence: TGTGCCACCTGTGGGAGCTTGACCCCCACAGATACGCAGTATTTT. Translated, it gives CATCGSLTPTDTQYF. The chain has TRBV15 and TRBJ2-3; D may be TRBD2 (5 bases). The CDR3 sequence is 15 residues long. Trimming cost V 8 bases and J 2 bases, with 17 bases left between them. The germline V gene has CDR1 LNHNV and CDR2 YYDKDF (reference sequence).